This note documents a single T cell receptor (beta chain) sequence. V was pared by 5 bases and J by 5 bases, with 12 bases between. The CDR3 consists of 13 residues. In germline, CDR1 is SGHTA, CDR2 FQGTGA. The data were taken from a study of T cell responses to AZD1222 COVID-19 vaccine. Assay used: immunoSEQ multiplex PCR; TCRdb lists only in-frame clones, some missing. This sample has about 88,000 clones, with 70% to 90% found just once. The clonotype comes from an adult who received the AZD1222 COVID-19 vaccine. Sequenced here: peripheral blood, sampled 28 days after the second AZD1222 dose. The chain is built from TRBV7-3 and TRBJ1-1; D unclear. CDR3 amino acids: CASSLTRATEAFF. CDR3 bases: TGTGCCAGCAGCCTGACTAGGGCGACTGAAGCTTTCTTT. Drawing the rest from reference TRBV7-3 and TRBJ1-1, the complete variable domain is GAGVSQTPSNKVTEKGKYVELRCDPISGHTALYWYRQSLGQGPEFLIYFQGTGAADDSGLPNDRFFAVRPEGSVSTLKIQRTERGDSAVYLCASSLTRATEAFFGQGTRLTVV.